The 26 T cell receptor beta chains presented below share a single source sample, sequenced in a study of Tregs in tolerant kidney transplant recipients. This table comes from immunoSEQ multiplex PCR, and its TCRdb copy is limited to in-frame clones, with some not included. Of about 72,000 clones in the sample, roughly 89% were seen once. Material: CD8+ T cells from blood, obtained before the transplant. The receptors shown here come from a human donor who received a combined kidney and bone marrow transplant.

The chain has TRBV6-1 and TRBJ2-6, with TRBD1 as a possible D gene (5 bases). CDR1 MNHNS and CDR2 SASEGT come from the germline V gene. This CDR3 contains 19 residues. Trimming removed 4 bases from V and 0 bases from J, with 19 bases in between. DNA of the CDR3: TGTGCCAGCAGTGTTAAGCAAGCCAGGGCCTACTCTGGGGCCAACGTCCTGACTTTC. It specifies CASSVKQARAYSGANVLTF.

The CDR3 coding sequence is TGTGCCAGCAGTTTTGGGACTGGCCACGAGCAGTACTTC. This sequence encodes CASSFGTGHEQYF. The rearrangement joins TRBV7-2 to TRBJ2-7; possible D gene TRBD2, 6 bases. CDR1 SGHTA and CDR2 FQGNSA come from the germline V gene. The CDR3 consists of 13 residues. V shed 6 bases and J shed 5 bases, with 14 bases lying between them.

The J gene is TRBJ2-3, the V gene TRBV6-1, with 9 nucleotides matching TRBD2. The V gene end was trimmed by 7 bases and the J gene end by 7 bases; junction bases not matched to a gene: 6. The CDR3 contains 13 residues. Germline values: CDR1 MNHNS, CDR2 SASEGT. CDR3 amino acids: CASKGLALHTQYF. In DNA, the CDR3 is TGTGCCAGCAAGGGACTAGCCCTTCATACGCAGTATTTT.

A single count supports this clone. V and J are TRBV4-1 and TRBJ1-1; the D gene is possibly TRBD1 (6 bases). CDR3 length: 13 amino acids. Trimming shortened V by 5 bases and J by 2 bases, and 9 bases separated the two germline ends. The germline V gene encodes CDR1 MGHRA and CDR2 YSYEKL. For the CDR3, the DNA is TGCGCCAGCAGCGACAGGATAAACACTGAAGCTTTCTTT. It specifies CASSDRINTEAFF.

The genes are TRBV4-3 and TRBJ2-7; 10 bases agree with TRBD2. The CDR3 consists of 16 residues. The germline CDR1 and CDR2 sequences are LGHNA and YSLEER. V lost 0 bases, J lost 4 bases, and 6 bases stayed unmatched. CDR3 amino acids: CASSQDKLAGDYEQYF. For the CDR3, the DNA is TGCGCCAGCAGCCAAGATAAGCTAGCGGGGGATTACGAGCAGTACTTC.

The chain uses TRBV6-6 and TRBJ2-1; D gene ambiguous. Trimming took off 0 bases at V and 6 bases at J, with 3 bases between the two ends. This CDR3 spans 12 amino acids. Germline V gene lookup returns CDR1 MNHNY and CDR2 SVGAGI (reference sequence). The CDR3 spells CASSYSSNEQFF. The CDR3 DNA reads TGTGCCAGCAGTTACTCGAGCAATGAGCAGTTCTTC.

The chain carries TRBV5-1 and TRBJ2-1, with 7 bases lining up with TRBD1. V lost 5 bases to trimming and J lost 0 bases; unmatched junction nucleotides: 5. The germline CDR1 and CDR2 sequences are SGHRS and YFSETQ. The CDR3 runs to 15 residues. Written as DNA, the CDR3 is TGCGCCAGCAGACAGGGGTTAGGCTCCTACAATGAGCAGTTCTTC. Its protein product is CASRQGLGSYNEQFF. Looking up the rest from reference TRBV5-1 and TRBJ2-1 gives the full variable domain: KAGVTQTPRYLIKTRGQQVTLSCSPISGHRSVSWYQQTPGQGLQFLFEYFSETQRNKGNFPGRFSGRQFSNSRSEMNVSTLELGDSALYLCASRQGLGSYNEQFFGPGTRLTVL.

The chain has TRBV27 and TRBJ2-7, with 7 positions matching TRBD1. With 4 bases clipped from V and 3 bases from J, the junction kept 9 bases outside the gene matches. Germline V gives CDR1 MNHEY, CDR2 SMNVEV (reference sequence). CDR3 length: 15 amino acids. The DNA for the CDR3 is TGTGCCAGCAGTTACACGACAGGGTTTTACTACGAGCAGTACTTC. Its translation: CASSYTTGFYYEQYF.

The CDR3 spells CASSQDTRQGTGRGYTF. CDR3 in DNA: TGCGCCAGCAGCCAAGATACGCGACAGGGCACGGGACGGGGCTACACCTTC. This sequence joins TRBV4-3 and TRBJ1-2, with 7 positions matching TRBD1. With V trimmed by 0 bases and J by 8 bases, 15 bases remained unmatched. CDR1 and CDR2 (germline): LGHNA, YSLEER. CDR3 length: 17 amino acids.

This clone came up a few times. The chain employs TRBV27 and TRBJ2-7, with D perhaps TRBD1 (5 bases). Germline V gene data show CDR1 as MNHEY and CDR2 as SMNVEV (reference sequence). The CDR3 sequence is 14 residues long. The V gene lost 3 bases and the J gene lost 0 bases, with 9 bases spanning the gap. This CDR3 is CASSFRVNSYEQYF. The DNA of the CDR3 is TGTGCCAGCAGTTTCAGGGTGAACTCCTACGAGCAGTACTTC.

The chain recombines TRBV18 with TRBJ2-7; no firm D call. The CDR3 length is 13 residues. Deletions cut 1 base from V and 0 bases from J, with 4 bases between. Looked up from germline, CDR1 is KGHSH and CDR2 is LQKENI. The CDR3 region is CASSPRSSYEQYF. DNA for the CDR3: TGTGCCAGCTCACCACGCAGCTCCTACGAGCAGTACTTC.

This clone was observed a handful of times. The genes are TRBV2 and TRBJ2-1; TRBD2 matches 9 bases. Trimming cost V 4 bases and J 2 bases; bases outside gene matches: 0. Germline V gene data show CDR1 as SNHLY and CDR2 as FYNNEI. This CDR3 is 14 amino acids long. CDR3 DNA sequence: TGTGCCAGCAGTGGACTAGCGGCCTACAATGAGCAGTTCTTC. Translating gives CASSGLAAYNEQFF.

The V call is TRBV9, the J call TRBJ2-3; D possibly corresponds to TRBD1 (8 bases). CDR1 SGDLS and CDR2 YYNGEE come from the germline V gene. V shed 4 bases and J shed 1 base, with 16 bases lying between them. This CDR3 spans 16 amino acids. The CDR3 loop is CASSHGGGQGTDTQYF. CDR3 DNA sequence: TGTGCCAGCAGCCATGGGGGGGGACAGGGCACAGATACGCAGTATTTT.

The V call is TRBV9, the J call TRBJ2-3; D is undetermined. This CDR3 spans 13 amino acids. The V gene lost 0 bases and the J gene lost 2 bases, with 4 bases spanning the gap. The germline V gene has CDR1 SGDLS and CDR2 YYNGEE. CDR3: CASSVVHTDTQYF. CDR3 nucleotide sequence: TGTGCCAGCAGCGTAGTTCACACAGATACGCAGTATTTT.

The chain employs TRBV27 and TRBJ2-1; D may be TRBD2 (5 bases). V was shortened by 8 bases and J by 6 bases, with 14 bases between the two germline ends. CDR1 and CDR2 (germline): MNHEY, SMNVEV (reference sequence). This CDR3 spans 13 amino acids. The DNA for the CDR3 is TGTGCCAGCCGCTTACCCGGGGTCAATGAGCAGTTCTTC. As protein: CASRLPGVNEQFF.

The chain has TRBV9 and TRBJ1-4, with D unclear. CDR1 is SGDLS and CDR2 is YYNGEE in the germline V gene. Deletions cut 4 bases from V and 4 bases from J, with 11 bases between. CDR3 length equals 14 residues. CDR3 DNA: TGTGCCAGCAGCAGTGGGCCCCTTAATGAAAAACTGTTTTTT. This sequence encodes CASSSGPLNEKLFF.

The gene calls are TRBV30 and TRBJ2-2; no clear D. CDR1 is GTSNPN and CDR2 is SVGIG in the germline V gene (reference sequence). CDR3 length: 12 amino acids. With 1 base removed from V and 4 bases from J, the gap between germline ends came to 4 bases. The CDR3 region has the DNA TGTGCCTGGAGTGGGGCCACCGGGGAGCTGTTTTTT. It is translated as CAWSGATGELFF.

This clone was observed once. The chain links TRBV7-9 to TRBJ1-1; no clear D gene. Trimming shortened V by 5 bases and J by 2 bases, and 6 bases separated the two germline ends. This CDR3 spans 12 amino acids. Germline V lookup: CDR1 SEHNR, CDR2 FQNEAQ (reference sequence). This CDR3 reads CASSLINTEAFF. The CDR3 DNA follows: TGTGCCAGCAGCCTTATTAACACTGAAGCTTTCTTT.

V and J are TRBV9 and TRBJ1-2; 7 positions agree with TRBD1. The ends lost 0 bases at V and 3 bases at J; junction bases unmatched: 5. The CDR3 consists of 15 residues. Germline values: CDR1 SGDLS, CDR2 YYNGEE. Here the CDR3 DNA reads TGTGCCAGCAGCGTAGGAAAGGGGGCGGACTATGGCTACACCTTC. Translation gives CASSVGKGADYGYTF.

The chain combines TRBV19 with TRBJ2-7; no clear D. The CDR3 has 14 residues. Germline CDR1 LNHDA, CDR2 SQIVND (reference sequence). V lost 0 bases and J lost 0, with 6 bases in between. CDR3 sequence: CASSIDRHSYEQYF. The CDR3 nucleotides are TGTGCCAGTAGTATAGACAGACACTCCTACGAGCAGTACTTC.

This clone occurred a few times. The genes are TRBV6-5 and TRBJ2-7; maybe TRBD2 (5 bases). The V gene lost 5 bases and the J gene lost 3 bases, with 11 bases spanning the gap. The germline gives CDR1 MNHEY, CDR2 SVGAGI. The CDR3 loop spans 13 amino acids. CDR3 nucleotides: TGTGCCAGCAGTGAAGGACTCAGCTACGAGCAGTACTTC. This codes for CASSEGLSYEQYF.

The chain joins TRBV27 to TRBJ1-4, with D unresolved. This CDR3 comprises 13 residues. Between the trimmed V and J ends, which lost 6 bases and 0 bases, there was a span of 5 bases. The germline gives CDR1 MNHEY, CDR2 SMNVEV (reference sequence). The DNA of the CDR3 is TGTGCCAGCAGCCCAGCAACTAATGAAAAACTGTTTTTT. Protein product: CASSPATNEKLFF.

The rearrangement uses TRBV6-6 and TRBJ2-7, with 13 bases that match TRBD2. Germline CDR1 is MNHNY and CDR2 is SVGAGI (reference sequence). The CDR3 extends over 13 amino acids. The V segment lost 8 bases and the J segment 4 bases; nucleotides outside the gene matches: 2. The CDR3 region has the DNA TGTGCCAGCTCGGGACTAGCGGGGTACGAGCAGTACTTC. It encodes CASSGLAGYEQYF.

This clone was recorded once. The J gene is TRBJ2-3, the V gene TRBV13; D might be TRBD2 (6 bases). The germline gives CDR1 PRHDT, CDR2 FYEKMQ (reference sequence). Trimming stripped 0 bases from V and 2 bases from J, with 9 bases between. CDR3 length: 15 residues. This CDR3 is CASSLGGDFTDTQYF. The CDR3 nucleotides are TGTGCCAGCAGCTTAGGGGGGGACTTCACAGATACGCAGTATTTT.

The gene calls are TRBV14 and TRBJ2-7; D gene uncertain. Germline V gene lookup returns CDR1 SGHDN and CDR2 FVKESK. Trimming took 0 bases from V and 0 from J, leaving 6 bases between them. The CDR3 has 14 amino acids. The CDR3 reads CASSQEAFSYEQYF. The CDR3 bases are TGTGCCAGCAGCCAAGAGGCCTTCTCCTACGAGCAGTACTTC.

The J gene is TRBJ2-7, the V gene TRBV15, with D perhaps matching TRBD1 (6 bases). The CDR3 covers 13 residues. Germline-derived CDR1 and CDR2 are LNHNV and YYDKDF (reference sequence). Trimming took off 3 bases at V and 6 bases at J, with 12 bases between the two ends. The CDR3, as DNA: TGTGCCACCAGCAGCCACAGGGTTGGCGAGCAGTACTTC. This sequence encodes CATSSHRVGEQYF.